The 6 T cell receptor beta chains reported below all come from one sample, sequenced in a study of OX40 agonist ivuxolimab in advanced cancers. The method was immunoSEQ multiplex PCR; TCRdb's version includes in-frame clones alone and lacks a portion of them. The sample yields 45,000 or so clones, about 85% seen once. The input for sequencing was CD4+ or CD8+ T cells sorted from blood, taken in a trial of the OX40 agonist ivuxolimab. The receptors derive from an adult with an advanced solid tumor such as melanoma, head and neck, liver or kidney cancer.

This clone came up a few times. The CDR3 reads CASSLGTGGDGRQETQYF. DNA for the CDR3: TGTGCCAGCAGCTTAGGGACAGGGGGGGACGGACGGCAAGAGACCCAGTACTTC. The gene calls are TRBV7-9 and TRBJ2-5; 10 nucleotides match TRBD1. Germline lookup yields CDR1 SEHNR and CDR2 FQNEAQ (reference sequence). J was trimmed by 2 bases and V by 1 base; bases with no gene match: 10. There are 18 residues in the CDR3.

The chain couples TRBV9 to TRBJ2-7; D perhaps matches TRBD1 (5 bases). Trimming removed 0 bases from V and 0 bases from J, with 7 bases in between. In germline, CDR1 is SGDLS, CDR2 YYNGEE. This CDR3 region has 14 residues. Here the CDR3 reads CASSVGRVSYEQYF. CDR3 nucleotides: TGTGCCAGCAGCGTAGGCAGGGTCTCCTACGAGCAGTACTTC.

The V call is TRBV19, the J call TRBJ2-7, with 8 bases matching TRBD2. This CDR3 region has 15 residues. Germline lookup yields CDR1 LNHDA and CDR2 SQIVND (reference sequence). V lost 3 bases, J lost 1 base, and 5 bases stayed unmatched. Here the CDR3 DNA reads TGTGCCAGTAGTATTACGACTAGCGCATCCTACGAGCAGTACTTC. Protein product: CASSITTSASYEQYF.

The chain couples TRBV5-6 to TRBJ2-5; TRBD1 agrees at 9 bases. The CDR3 runs to 14 residues. V lost 3 bases to trimming and J lost 11 bases; unmatched junction nucleotides: 11. Per germline, CDR1 SGHDT and CDR2 YYEEEE. Here the CDR3 reads CASSWGTGTDEQYF. The CDR3 DNA follows: TGTGCCAGCAGCTGGGGGACAGGGACGGATGAGCAGTACTTC. The full variable domain, rest sourced from reference TRBV5-6 and TRBJ2-5, is DAGVTQSPTHLIKTRGQQVTLRCSPKSGHDTVSWYQQALGQGPQFIFQYYEEEERQRGNFPDRFSGHQFPNYSSELNVNALLLGDSALYLCASSWGTGTDEQYFGPGTRLLVL.

For the CDR3, the DNA is TGTGCCAGCAGCTTAGCTTTGGGCCTAGCTGAAAAACTGTTTTTT. The encoded protein is CASSLALGLAEKLFF. This sequence joins TRBV7-2 and TRBJ1-4; D unresolved. Germline lookup yields CDR1 SGHTA and CDR2 FQGNSA. This CDR3 comprises 15 residues. Trimming stripped 0 bases from V and 7 bases from J, with 12 bases between.

V and J are TRBV21-1 and TRBJ2-3; no DNA check was done on the table's D call, TRBD2. TRBV21-1 is marked as a pseudogene. The CDR3 sequence is 18 residues long. In DNA form, the CDR3 reads TGTGCCAGCAGCAAAGTAAGGATAGCGGGAGACCCCACAGATACGCAGTATTTT. This encodes CASSKVRIAGDPTDTQYF.